This T cell receptor (beta chain) originates from a study of cytotoxic CD8 clonotypes in ibrutinib-treated CLL. General study findings and limits: Stable or contracted on treatment, public clonotypes were also uncommon.

Note on this clone: Antigen specificity is unknown.

The table came from immunoSEQ multiplex PCR; TCRdb's copy has only in-frame clones and leaves some out. This sample has some 200,000 clones, with roughly three quarters found just once. CDR1 and CDR2 from the germline V gene are SEHNR and FQNEAQ (reference sequence). V lost 6 bases, J lost 4 bases, and 16 bases lay in between. The CDR3 has 15 residues. The input for sequencing was PBMCs, taken after 12 months of ibrutinib treatment. The J gene is TRBJ1-5, the V gene TRBV7-9; D perhaps matches TRBD1 (5 bases). This clonotype was sampled from a human donor with chronic lymphocytic leukemia. CDR3 bases: TGTGCCAGCAGACGGACTGGGGGTTTGAATCAGCCCCAGCATTTT. Amino acid sequence: CASRRTGGLNQPQHF.